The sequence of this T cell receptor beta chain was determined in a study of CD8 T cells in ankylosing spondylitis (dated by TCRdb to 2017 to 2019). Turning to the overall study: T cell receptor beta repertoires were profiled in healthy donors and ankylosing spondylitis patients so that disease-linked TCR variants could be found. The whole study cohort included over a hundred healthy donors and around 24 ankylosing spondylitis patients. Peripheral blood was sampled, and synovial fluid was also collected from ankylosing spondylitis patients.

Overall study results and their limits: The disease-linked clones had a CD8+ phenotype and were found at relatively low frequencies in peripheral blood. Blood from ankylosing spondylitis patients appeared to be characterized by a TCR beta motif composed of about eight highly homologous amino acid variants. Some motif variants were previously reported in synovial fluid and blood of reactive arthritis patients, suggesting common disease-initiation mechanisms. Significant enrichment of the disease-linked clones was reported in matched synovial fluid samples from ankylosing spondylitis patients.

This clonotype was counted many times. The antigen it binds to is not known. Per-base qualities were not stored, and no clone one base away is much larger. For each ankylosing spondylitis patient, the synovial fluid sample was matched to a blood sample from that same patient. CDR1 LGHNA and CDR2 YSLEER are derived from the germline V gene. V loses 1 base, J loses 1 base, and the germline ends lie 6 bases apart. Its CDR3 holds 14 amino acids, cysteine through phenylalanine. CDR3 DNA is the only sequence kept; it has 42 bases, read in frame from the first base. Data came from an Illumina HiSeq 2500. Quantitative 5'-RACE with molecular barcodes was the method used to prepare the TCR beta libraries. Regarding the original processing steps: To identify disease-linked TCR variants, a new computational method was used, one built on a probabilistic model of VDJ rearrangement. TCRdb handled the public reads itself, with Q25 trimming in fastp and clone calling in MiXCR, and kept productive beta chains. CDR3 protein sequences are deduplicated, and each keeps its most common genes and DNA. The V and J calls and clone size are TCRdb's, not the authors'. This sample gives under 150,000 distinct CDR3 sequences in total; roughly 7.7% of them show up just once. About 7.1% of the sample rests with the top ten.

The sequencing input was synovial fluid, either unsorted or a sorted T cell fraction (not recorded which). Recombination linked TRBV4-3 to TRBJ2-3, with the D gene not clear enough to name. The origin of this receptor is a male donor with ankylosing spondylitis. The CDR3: CASSQGLGTDTQYF. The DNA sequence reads TGCGCCAGCAGCCAAGGACTGGGCACAGATACGCAGTATTTT.